Following are 22 T cell receptor beta chains from one sample sequenced in a study of blood T cell repertoires in COVID-19. Libraries were prepared by immunoSEQ multiplex PCR; TCRdb keeps only in-frame clonotypes and omits some of them. Found here are roughly 280,000 clones, 86% of them singletons; the top ten hold roughly 2%. Sequencing used peripheral blood. The receptors were sampled from a man aged 25 to 40 with active or convalescent COVID-19.

The chain carries TRBV3-1 (or the pseudogene TRBV3-2) and TRBJ2-2; perhaps TRBD1 as D (5 bases). The CDR3 has 16 amino acids. V gave up 1 base and J gave up 0 bases, with 9 bases separating them. CDR1 is LGHDT, CDR2 YNNKEL, per germline (reference sequence). The CDR3 spells CASSQGQGANTGELFF. CDR3 bases: TGTGCCAGCAGCCAAGGGCAGGGCGCGAACACCGGGGAGCTGTTTTTT.

The DNA of the CDR3 is TGTGCCAGCAGTAAAACAGGGGGAGCCTACGAGCAGTACTTC. It translates to CASSKTGGAYEQYF. The V gene is TRBV5-5, the J gene TRBJ2-7; the match to TRBD1 covers 8 bases. The CDR3 covers 14 residues. V was pared by 5 bases and J by 2 bases, with 6 bases of the junction left unmatched. Per germline, CDR1 SGHKS and CDR2 YYEKEE (reference sequence).

The gene calls are TRBV12-5 and TRBJ2-7; D gene ambiguous. Trimming pared 0 bases from V and 3 bases from J, leaving 12 bases between. The CDR3 runs 15 residues. Germline CDR1 is LGHNT and CDR2 is FRNRAP. The CDR3 is CASGLVVGPYYEQYF. CDR3 in DNA: TGTGCTAGTGGTTTGGTGGTGGGCCCATACTACGAGCAGTACTTC. The full variable domain, completed using reference TRBV12-5 and TRBJ2-7, is DARVTQTPRHKVTEMGQEVTMRCQPILGHNTVFWYRQTMMQGLELLAYFRNRAPLDDSGMPKDRFSAEMPDATLATLKIQPSEPRDSAVYFCASGLVVGPYYEQYFGPGTRLTVT.

This clone came up many times. The chain couples TRBV6-5 to TRBJ2-6; TRBD1 matches 7 bases. Germline V gene data show CDR1 as MNHEY and CDR2 as SVGAGI. The CDR3 runs to 16 residues. The ends lost 2 bases at V and 2 bases at J; junction bases unmatched: 3. CDR3 DNA sequence: TGTGCCAGCAGTTACGGGACAGTGACTGGGGCCAACGTCCTGACTTTC. Its translation: CASSYGTVTGANVLTF.

In nucleotides, the CDR3 is TGTGCCAGTAGTATCATGGCCGCCTCTGGAAACACCATATATTTT. It is translated as CASSIMAASGNTIYF. The chain employs TRBV19 and TRBJ1-3; unclear D gene. CDR1 and CDR2 (germline): LNHDA, SQIVND (reference sequence). The germline V and J ends were trimmed by 3 bases and 0 bases, with 9 bases remaining between them. This CDR3 region has 15 residues.

This clone occurred a few times. This chain connects TRBV4-2 to TRBJ2-3; TRBD2 aligns across 10 bases. Germline values: CDR1 LGHNA, CDR2 YNFKEQ. The CDR3 is 16 residues long. The trim removed 0 bases at V and 1 base at J, leaving 1 base unmatched. DNA for the CDR3: TGTGCCAGCAGCCAAGATCTAGCGGGGGGCACAGATACGCAGTATTTT. Protein product: CASSQDLAGGTDTQYF.

The chain employs TRBV6-5 and TRBJ1-6, with 8 bases aligning to TRBD1. The junction had 4 bases not matched to a gene; V was cut back by 6 bases and J by 9 bases. This CDR3 region has 13 residues. The germline CDR1 and CDR2 sequences are MNHEY and SVGAGI. The DNA of the CDR3 is TGTGCCAGCAGGCCGGACAGGGCTTCACCCCTCCACTTT. Amino acids: CASRPDRASPLHF.

Note on this clone: This likely comes from a read error, as the CDR3 has no conserved phenylalanine or tryptophan at its end. Because the CDR3's place on the DNA is in doubt, the DNA is left out and the CDR3 is given as listed by TCRdb. V gene TRBV11-2 combines with J gene TRBJ1-2. Per germline, CDR1 SGHAT and CDR2 FQNNGV. From its first to its last residue, the CDR3 has 13 amino acids. The CDR3 region is CASSLGPKWGTWL.

The chain has TRBV27 and TRBJ1-1; D is undetermined. There are 17 residues in the CDR3. Germline CDR1 is MNHEY and CDR2 is SMNVEV (reference sequence). V lost 4 bases and J lost 1, with 19 bases in between. Here the CDR3 reads CASSYPFTTVANTEAFF. The CDR3 DNA reads TGTGCCAGCAGTTACCCCTTCACAACAGTCGCGAACACTGAAGCTTTCTTT.

The chain has TRBV5-1 and TRBJ2-2; tentatively, D is TRBD2 (5 bases). V lost 0 bases, J lost 4 bases, and 7 bases lay in between. Germline CDR1 SGHRS, CDR2 YFSETQ. The CDR3 extends over 14 amino acids. In DNA form, the CDR3 reads TGCGCCAGCAGCTTGGGGCTAGCCACCGGGGAGCTGTTTTTT. Its translation is CASSLGLATGELFF.

The genes are TRBV29-1 and TRBJ1-2; 7 bases align to TRBD1. The CDR3 totals 13 residues. Germline CDR1 reads SQVTM; CDR2 reads ANQGSEA. The ends lost 7 bases at V and 2 bases at J; junction bases unmatched: 7. CDR3 amino acids: CSAAGQRNYGYTF. Here the CDR3 DNA reads TGCAGCGCTGCGGGACAGCGAAACTATGGCTACACCTTC.

The chain links TRBV21-1 to TRBJ1-1; the table's D call, TRBD1, has no DNA check behind it. TRBV21-1 represents a pseudogene. The CDR3 spans 17 residues. CDR3 DNA: TGTGCCAGCAGCCCTAGCCCGCGGGGACAGGGGAACACTGAAGCTTTCTTT. It specifies CASSPSPRGQGNTEAFF.

The chain carries TRBV19 and TRBJ2-1; no definite D call. Trimming took 8 bases from V and 5 from J, leaving 13 bases between them. Germline CDR1 is LNHDA and CDR2 is SQIVND (reference sequence). The CDR3 sequence is 13 residues long. As DNA, the CDR3 is TGTGCCAGTTGCAACCCTGAGGACAATGAGCAGTTCTTC. Its protein product is CASCNPEDNEQFF.

The V gene is TRBV2, the J gene TRBJ1-2; 8 nucleotides match TRBD1. V lost 5 bases to trimming and J lost 3 bases; unmatched junction nucleotides: 5. The length of the CDR3 is 14 residues. Germline V lookup: CDR1 SNHLY, CDR2 FYNNEI. The CDR3 nucleotides read TGTGCCAGCAGTTACAGGGGGGGCGACTATGGCTACACCTTC. It codes for CASSYRGGDYGYTF.

The rearrangement joins TRBV5-8 to TRBJ1-3; tentatively, D is TRBD1 (6 bases). Looked up from germline, CDR1 is SGHTS and CDR2 is YDEGEE. V gave up 4 bases and J gave up 1 base, with 15 bases separating them. The CDR3 spans 16 residues. The CDR3 spells CASSAETGSSGNTIYF. In nucleotides, the CDR3 is TGTGCCAGCAGCGCGGAGACAGGCTCTTCTGGAAACACCATATATTTT.

This sequence joins TRBV29-1 and TRBJ1-2; TRBD1 matches at 7 bases. Germline V lookup: CDR1 SQVTM, CDR2 ANQGSEA. V shed 6 bases, J shed 7 bases, and the junction held 8 bases outside the gene matches. The length of the CDR3 is 12 residues. This CDR3 is CSVLQGTGGYTF. In DNA, the CDR3 is TGCAGCGTCTTACAGGGGACCGGTGGCTACACCTTC.

The chain combines TRBV18 with TRBJ2-2; D gene ambiguous. Germline V gives CDR1 KGHSH, CDR2 LQKENI. Between the trimmed V and J ends, which lost 3 bases and 7 bases, there was a span of 9 bases. This CDR3 has 13 residues. CDR3 region: CASSPSHGGELFF. The CDR3 coding sequence is TGTGCCAGCTCACCCTCCCACGGCGGGGAGCTGTTTTTT.

This clone was observed a few times. The chain combines TRBV4-1 with TRBJ1-6; no definite D call. Germline CDR1 is MGHRA and CDR2 is YSYEKL. The CDR3 runs to 14 residues. V lost 1 base and J lost 10, with 11 bases in between. In DNA, the CDR3 is TGCGCCAGCAGCCAAGGCGGAGCTGGATCACCCCTCCACTTT. This sequence encodes CASSQGGAGSPLHF.

V is TRBV30 and J is TRBJ2-7; D is undetermined. The germline CDR1 and CDR2 sequences are GTSNPN and SVGIG (reference sequence). Trimming shortened V by 1 base and J by 7 bases, and 20 bases separated the two germline ends. The CDR3 consists of 15 residues. In nucleotides, the CDR3 is TGTGCCTGGAGTGATATGTTACTCTTTAATTGGGAGCAGTACTTC. Translated, it gives CAWSDMLLFNWEQYF.

The chain recombines TRBV3-1 (or the pseudogene TRBV3-2) with TRBJ1-6; 7 bases are a match to TRBD1. Germline CDR1 reads LGHDT; CDR2 reads YNNKEL (reference sequence). Trimming took 2 bases from V and 1 from J; bases not matched to a gene: 8. The CDR3 runs to 18 residues. The CDR3 coding sequence is TGTGCCAGCAGCCAACGTACAGGGGCTAGGTCCTATAATTCACCCCTCCACTTT. It codes for CASSQRTGARSYNSPLHF.

The chain recombines TRBV3-1 (or the pseudogene TRBV3-2) with TRBJ2-5; D might be TRBD1 (5 bases). The CDR3 length is 16 residues. From germline, CDR1 is LGHDT and CDR2 YNNKEL (reference sequence). Deletions cut 2 bases from V and 2 bases from J, with 15 bases between. The CDR3 reads CASSQNTQGAQETQYF. CDR3 sequence (DNA): TGTGCCAGCAGCCAAAATACGCAGGGCGCACAAGAGACCCAGTACTTC.

This rearrangement joins TRBV30 to TRBJ1-1; 9 bases agree with TRBD1. The CDR3 spans 16 residues. The J segment lost 7 bases and the V segment lost 1 base, leaving 13 bases of the junction unmatched. Looked up from germline, CDR1 is GTSNPN and CDR2 is SVGIG (reference sequence). The CDR3 nucleotides are TGTGCCTGGAGTGAAGACCGGGACAGGGTATATGGTGAAGCTTTCTTT. Protein product: CAWSEDRDRVYGEAFF.